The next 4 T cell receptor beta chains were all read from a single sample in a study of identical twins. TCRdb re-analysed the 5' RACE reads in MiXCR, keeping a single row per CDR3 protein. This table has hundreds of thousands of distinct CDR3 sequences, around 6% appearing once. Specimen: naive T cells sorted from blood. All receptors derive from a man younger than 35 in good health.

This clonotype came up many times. The CDR3: CASSLIFLTLSGITDTQYF. As DNA, the CDR3 is TGTGCCAGCAGCTTAATCTTCCTCACACTTAGCGGGATCACAGATACGCAGTATTTT. The chain combines TRBV11-2 with TRBJ2-3; 8 positions agree with TRBD2. Looked up from germline, CDR1 is SGHAT and CDR2 is FQNNGV. This CDR3 contains 19 residues. J was trimmed by 2 bases and V by 2 bases; bases with no gene match: 15.

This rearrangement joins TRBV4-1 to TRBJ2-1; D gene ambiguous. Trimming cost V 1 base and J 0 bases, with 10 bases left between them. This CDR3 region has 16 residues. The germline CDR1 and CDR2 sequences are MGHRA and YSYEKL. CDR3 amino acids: CASSQAQGFSYNEQFF. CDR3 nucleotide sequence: TGCGCCAGCAGCCAAGCTCAAGGGTTCTCCTACAATGAGCAGTTCTTC.

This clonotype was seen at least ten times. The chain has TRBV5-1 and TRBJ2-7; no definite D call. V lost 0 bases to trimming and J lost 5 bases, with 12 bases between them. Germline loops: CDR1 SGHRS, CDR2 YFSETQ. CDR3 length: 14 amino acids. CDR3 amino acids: CASSLGGQIDEQYV. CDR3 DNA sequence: TGCGCCAGCAGCTTGGGGGGTCAGATCGACGAGCAGTACGTC.

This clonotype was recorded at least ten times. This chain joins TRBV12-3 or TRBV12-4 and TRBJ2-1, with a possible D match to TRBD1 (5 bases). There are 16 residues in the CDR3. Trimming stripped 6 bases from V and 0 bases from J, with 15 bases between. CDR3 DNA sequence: TGTGCCAGCAGCCCCGGTCAGGGCCTCTCCTACAATGAGCAGTTCTTC. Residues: CASSPGQGLSYNEQFF.